The present T cell receptor beta chain was sequenced within a study of beta chain features in type 1 diabetes. Since all of the isolated RNA was reverse transcribed, expressed TCRB transcripts were what got sequenced. Assay used: immunoSEQ multiplex PCR; TCRdb lists only in-frame clones, some missing. This table holds 20,000 to 25,000 clones, more than 60% found once. One heparinised blood draw, averaging roughly 0.11 L, came from each donor. As concerns this clone: Antigen specificity is unknown.

Whole-study findings and limits: There were fewer insertions and more deletions at the VDJ junctions of type 1 diabetes patients.

V was pared by 7 bases and J by 3 bases, with 16 bases between. Per the germline V gene, CDR1 is LNHDA and CDR2 is SQIVND (reference sequence). CDR3 length: 14 amino acids. Sample: Tregs from blood. The chain couples TRBV19 to TRBJ2-7; D might be TRBD2 (5 bases). The receptor's source is a woman aged 40 to 50 in good health. Written as DNA, the CDR3 is TGTGCCAGTACCCCGCCGGGAAACATCTACGAGCAGTACTTC. Amino acid sequence: CASTPPGNIYEQYF.